This is a list of T cell receptor beta chains from one sample in a study of CD8 T cells in ankylosing spondylitis. TCRdb used MiXCR to reprocess the 5' RACE reads, holding one entry per CDR3 protein. The data contain hundreds of thousands of distinct CDR3 sequences, over 9.5% of them singletons. Source material: blood, either unsorted or a sorted T cell fraction (not recorded which). Source of these receptors: a male donor with ankylosing spondylitis or in good health (not recorded which). The CDR3 runs from the conserved cysteine through the conserved F or W. A D gene is named only where the DNA matches it firmly. Clone size is not always given. Where it is, it says once, few, many or a class for expanded clones.

CDR3,DNA,J,D,V,size
CASSMDRTNYGYTF,TGTGCCAGCAGCATGGACCGAACTAACTATGGCTACACCTTC,TRBJ1-2,NA,TRBV7-9,few
CASSEQPTGGAKNIQYF,TGTGCCAGCAGCGAACAGCCGACAGGGGGAGCCAAAAACATTCAGTACTTC,TRBJ2-4,TRBD1,TRBV6-1,many
CSASPRTSGDYNEQFF,TGCAGTGCTAGTCCCCGGACTAGCGGAGATTACAATGAGCAGTTCTTC,TRBJ2-1,TRBD2,TRBV20-1,many
CASSLGGDRASPLHF,TGCGCCAGCAGCTTGGGAGGGGACAGGGCTTCACCCCTCCACTTT,TRBJ1-6,TRBD1,TRBV5-1,NA
CASSYILQGDRGTDTQYF,TGTGCCAGCAGTTATATCCTGCAGGGCGACAGGGGAACAGATACGCAGTATTTT,TRBJ2-3,TRBD1,TRBV6-2/TRBV6-3,many
CATSDSTGAGNQPQHF,TGTGCCACCAGTGATTCGACAGGGGCTGGGAATCAGCCCCAGCATTTT,TRBJ1-5,TRBD1,TRBV24-1,few
CASSLSRGSSPGELFF,TGTGCCAGCAGCTTATCGCGGGGTAGCTCCCCCGGGGAGCTGTTTTTT,TRBJ2-2,NA,TRBV5-4,NA
CASTESGGAEETQYF,TGTGCCAGCACCGAGAGCGGGGGGGCGGAGGAGACCCAGTACTTC,TRBJ2-5,TRBD2,TRBV12-3/TRBV12-4,many
CASSLGRGNTEAFF,TGTGCCAGCAGCTTAGGTCGGGGGAACACTGAAGCTTTCTTT,TRBJ1-1,NA,TRBV7-2,few
CASSFRGTSTGELFF,TGTGCCAGCAGCTTTAGGGGGACAAGCACCGGGGAGCTGTTTTTT,TRBJ2-2,NA,TRBV7-9,NA
CATSRDMTDTQYF,TGTGCCACCAGCAGAGACATGACAGATACGCAGTATTTT,TRBJ2-3,NA,TRBV15,many
CASTLRLGTQYF,TGTGCCAGCACCCTAAGACTCGGGACCCAGTACTTC,TRBJ2-5,NA,TRBV11-2,many
CASSLSLAGRYNEQFF,TGTGCCAGCAGCTTATCACTAGCGGGGAGATACAATGAGCAGTTCTTC,TRBJ2-1,TRBD2,TRBV7-2,many
CASALTTGSAGELFF,TGTGCCAGCGCCCTAACAACAGGGTCGGCTGGGGAGCTGTTTTTT,TRBJ2-2,NA,TRBV12-3/TRBV12-4,few
CAISGGGSTDTQYF,TGTGCCATCAGTGGAGGCGGGAGCACAGATACGCAGTATTTT,TRBJ2-3,NA,TRBV10-3,NA
CASSAGGTQHF,TGTGCCAGCAGTGCCGGGGGCACCCAGCATTTT,TRBJ1-5,NA,TRBV25-1,many
CASNPRPGGGVNTEAFF,TGTGCCAGTAACCCTCGCCCGGGAGGGGGGGTGAACACTGAAGCTTTCTTT,TRBJ1-1,NA,TRBV19,many
CASSRDSLNEQFF,TGTGCCAGCAGCCGGGACTCCCTCAATGAGCAGTTCTTC,TRBJ2-1,NA,TRBV5-5,NA
CASLTEQGNSYEQYF,TGTGCCAGCCTTACAGAACAGGGGAATTCCTACGAGCAGTACTTC,TRBJ2-7,TRBD1,TRBV6-2/TRBV6-3,NA
CASSSTGRTNEKLFF,TGTGCCAGCAGCTCTACAGGGAGAACTAATGAAAAACTGTTTTTT,TRBJ1-4,NA,TRBV7-9,few
CSARGQTRGERVAKNIQYF,TGCAGTGCTAGGGGCCAGACTAGGGGGGAGAGAGTAGCCAAAAACATTCAGTACTTC,TRBJ2-4,NA,TRBV20-1,NA
CASSPIGGNAGNTIYF,TGTGCCAGCAGCCCTATCGGGGGGAACGCTGGAAACACCATATATTTT,TRBJ1-3,NA,TRBV7-9,many
CASSQVRSGGAGELFF,TGTGCCAGCAGCCAAGTACGCAGCGGGGGAGCCGGGGAGCTGTTTTTT,TRBJ2-2,TRBD2,TRBV4-2,many
CSAREDRETQYF,TGCAGTGCTAGAGAAGACAGGGAGACCCAGTACTTC,TRBJ2-5,NA,TRBV20-1,many
CATRTATGNTGELFF,TGTGCCACTCGAACGGCGACAGGGAACACCGGGGAGCTGTTTTTT,TRBJ2-2,NA,TRBV6-1,many
CASSSRDMETQYF,TGTGCCAGCAGCTCTCGGGATATGGAGACCCAGTACTTC,TRBJ2-5,NA,TRBV5-5,many
CSAIRDRGPSEQYF,TGCAGTGCTATACGGGACAGGGGTCCGTCCGAGCAGTACTTC,TRBJ2-7,TRBD1,TRBV20-1,many
CSVMPLQETQYF,TGCAGCGTTATGCCCTTACAAGAGACCCAGTACTTC,TRBJ2-5,NA,TRBV29-1,many
CASSVSGGQDTQYF,TGTGCCAGCAGCGTTAGCGGGGGTCAAGATACGCAGTATTTT,TRBJ2-3,TRBD2,TRBV7-8,many
CASSFTHQEGGYTF,TGTGCCAGCAGCTTCACTCACCAGGAGGGTGGCTACACCTTC,TRBJ1-2,NA,TRBV5-6,NA
CASSLGGLAGGRYNEQFF,TGCGCCAGCAGCTTGGGGGGTCTAGCGGGGGGCCGGTACAATGAGCAGTTCTTC,TRBJ2-1,TRBD2,TRBV5-1,many
CSVRGRGAADTQYF,TGCAGCGTCCGAGGGCGGGGGGCCGCAGATACGCAGTATTTT,TRBJ2-3,TRBD2,TRBV29-1,many
CASNPMGANTGELFF,TGTGCCAGCAACCCTATGGGGGCGAACACCGGGGAGCTGTTTTTT,TRBJ2-2,NA,TRBV9,many
CSALSPRGTDTQYF,TGCAGTGCCCTGTCGCCCCGCGGCACAGATACGCAGTATTTT,TRBJ2-3,NA,TRBV20-1,many
CSASPMGSTDTQYF,TGCAGTGCTAGCCCAATGGGGAGCACAGATACGCAGTATTTT,TRBJ2-3,NA,TRBV20-1,many
CSAGGGRANYGYTF,TGCAGTGCTGGAGGTGGAAGAGCTAACTATGGCTACACCTTC,TRBJ1-2,NA,TRBV20-1,many
CASNGGQGDQDQPQHF,TGTGCCAGTAACGGCGGACAGGGGGATCAGGATCAGCCCCAGCATTTT,TRBJ1-5,TRBD1,TRBV6-1,few
CASSLREGETQYF,TGTGCCAGCAGCTTACGGGAGGGAGAGACCCAGTACTTC,TRBJ2-5,TRBD2,TRBV7-3,many
CASSPGQSYNEQFF,TGCGCCAGCAGCCCCGGACAGAGCTACAATGAGCAGTTCTTC,TRBJ2-1,NA,TRBV5-1,many
CASSLDGWWAFF,TGTGCCAGCAGCTTAGATGGCTGGTGGGCTTTCTTT,TRBJ1-1,NA,TRBV7-9,many
CASRSPGQESTEAFF,TGTGCCAGCAGAAGTCCGGGACAGGAATCCACTGAAGCTTTCTTT,TRBJ1-1,TRBD1,TRBV6-1,NA
CSASSRQGKDTEAFF,TGCAGTGCTAGCAGCAGACAGGGCAAGGACACTGAAGCTTTCTTT,TRBJ1-1,TRBD1,TRBV20-1,many
CATSDGARSRLRPQHF,TGTGCCACCAGTGACGGGGCCCGCTCTCGTTTGCGGCCCCAGCATTTT,TRBJ1-5,NA,TRBV24-1,NA
CASSSSYNSPLHF,TGTGCCAGCTCCAGCTCCTATAATTCACCCCTCCACTTT,TRBJ1-6,NA,TRBV27,many
CASSWDGSSGANVLTF,TGCGCCAGCAGCTGGGACGGAAGCTCTGGGGCCAACGTCCTGACTTTC,TRBJ2-6,NA,TRBV5-1,many
CASSEGTGINYGYTF,TGTGCCAGCAGCGAAGGCACGGGGATTAACTATGGCTACACCTTC,TRBJ1-2,NA,TRBV3-1,many
CSARDLGWESPLHF,TGCAGTGCTAGAGATCTGGGTTGGGAATCACCCCTCCACTTT,TRBJ1-6,NA,TRBV20-1,NA
CSVEGVKETQYF,TGCAGCGTTGAGGGGGTTAAAGAGACCCAGTACTTC,TRBJ2-5,NA,TRBV29-1,many
CSARVGLAGVPGELFF,TGCAGTGCTAGAGTCGGACTAGCGGGGGTCCCCGGGGAGCTGTTTTTT,TRBJ2-2,TRBD2,TRBV20-1,few
CASSTSGPNTGELFF,TGCGCCAGCAGCACGTCGGGACCGAACACCGGGGAGCTGTTTTTT,TRBJ2-2,NA,TRBV5-1,many
CASSQFPPEDTANYGYTF,TGTGCCAGCAGCCAATTCCCCCCAGAGGACACAGCTAACTATGGCTACACCTTC,TRBJ1-2,NA,TRBV16,few
CASSKEGTGNYGYTF,TGCGCCAGCAGCAAGGAGGGGACAGGCAACTATGGCTACACCTTC,TRBJ1-2,TRBD1,TRBV5-1,many
CSVQGGFTGELFF,TGCAGCGTTCAGGGGGGCTTCACCGGGGAGCTGTTTTTT,TRBJ2-2,NA,TRBV29-1,NA
CASAGLAGDTDTQYF,TGTGCCAGTGCTGGTTTAGCGGGCGACACAGATACGCAGTATTTT,TRBJ2-3,TRBD2,TRBV19,few
CASSVDGGGPLEQYF,TGTGCCAGCAGCGTAGATGGGGGGGGGCCTCTCGAGCAGTACTTC,TRBJ2-7,NA,TRBV9,few